Listed here are 8 T cell receptor beta chains from one sample, sequenced in a study of blood T cell repertoires in COVID-19. This table comes from immunoSEQ multiplex PCR, and its TCRdb copy is limited to in-frame clones, with some not included. The table has roughly 330,000 clones, 87% seen once. The source material was PBMCs or T cells enriched from blood (not recorded which). The receptors were gathered from a woman under 40 who had recovered from COVID-19.

This clone was counted between two and nine times. The V gene is TRBV27, the J gene TRBJ2-2; perhaps TRBD1 as D (6 bases). Germline CDR1 and CDR2: MNHEY and SMNVEV (reference sequence). This CDR3 has 15 amino acids. V lost 4 bases to trimming and J lost 6 bases, with 15 bases between them. In DNA, the CDR3 is TGTGCCAGCAGTTCCAGGGGTAACCAGGCCGGGGAGCTGTTTTTT. This codes for CASSSRGNQAGELFF.

This chain's CDR3 is CASSLGTPANYGYTF. CDR3 nucleotides: TGTGCCAGCAGTTTGGGGACTCCAGCTAACTATGGCTACACCTTC. The chain combines TRBV27 with TRBJ1-2, with D possibly being TRBD1 (5 bases). The CDR3 runs 15 residues. V gave up 3 bases and J gave up 0 bases, with 11 bases separating them. Germline values: CDR1 MNHEY, CDR2 SMNVEV (reference sequence).

The CDR3 loop reads CASSFGTRTSYEQYF. The CDR3 nucleotides read TGTGCCAGCAGCTTCGGGACTAGGACCTCCTACGAGCAGTACTTC. The chain uses TRBV7-8 and TRBJ2-7, with 8 bases fitting TRBD2. In germline, CDR1 is SGHVS, CDR2 FQNEAQ. This CDR3 is built from 15 residues. The V gene end was trimmed by 3 bases and the J gene end by 0 bases; junction bases not matched to a gene: 4.

This clone was found a few times. The V and J genes are TRBV7-8 and TRBJ1-1; TRBD1 is a possible D gene (6 bases). V was trimmed by 3 bases and J by 5 bases, leaving 16 bases between them. The germline V gene encodes CDR1 SGHVS and CDR2 FQNEAQ. The CDR3 is 15 residues long. CDR3 in amino acids: CASSFVPGEGTEAFF. The CDR3 region has the DNA TGTGCCAGCAGCTTCGTACCAGGGGAGGGAACTGAAGCTTTCTTT.

This clone showed up just once. V gene TRBV2 combines with J gene TRBJ2-7; 7 nucleotides align to TRBD1. Germline assignment: CDR1 SNHLY and CDR2 FYNNEI. The CDR3 spans 13 residues. J lost 3 bases, V lost 7 bases, and 6 bases had no gene match. This CDR3 reads CASTGDRYYEQYF. DNA for the CDR3: TGTGCCAGCACCGGGGACAGATACTACGAGCAGTACTTC.

A note on this clone: This same CDR3 is encoded by further DNA sequences in the sample. The genes are TRBV5-1 and TRBJ2-1; weak D call: TRBD1 (5 bases). CDR3 length: 13 amino acids. Germline CDR1 and CDR2: SGHRS and YFSETQ. With 0 bases removed from V and 5 bases from J, the gap between germline ends came to 6 bases. The CDR3 sequence: CASSLGGDNEQFF. The CDR3 DNA reads as TGCGCCAGCAGCTTGGGGGGCGACAATGAGCAGTTCTTC.

The rearrangement uses TRBV9 and TRBJ1-3; D uncertain. This CDR3 comprises 15 residues. Looked up from germline, CDR1 is SGDLS and CDR2 is YYNGEE. Trimming took 2 bases from V and 2 from J, leaving 11 bases between them. CDR3 nucleotides: TGTGCCAGCAGCGTGTTCGGAGTGGCTGGAAACACCATATATTTT. Its translation is CASSVFGVAGNTIYF.

The gene calls are TRBV11-2 and TRBJ2-3; D is unclear. From germline, CDR1 is SGHAT and CDR2 FQNNGV. This CDR3 comprises 13 residues. Trimming cost V 3 bases and J 2 bases, with 6 bases left between them. CDR3 bases: TGTGCCAGCAGCTTTATCCCCACAGATACGCAGTATTTT. Protein sequence: CASSFIPTDTQYF.